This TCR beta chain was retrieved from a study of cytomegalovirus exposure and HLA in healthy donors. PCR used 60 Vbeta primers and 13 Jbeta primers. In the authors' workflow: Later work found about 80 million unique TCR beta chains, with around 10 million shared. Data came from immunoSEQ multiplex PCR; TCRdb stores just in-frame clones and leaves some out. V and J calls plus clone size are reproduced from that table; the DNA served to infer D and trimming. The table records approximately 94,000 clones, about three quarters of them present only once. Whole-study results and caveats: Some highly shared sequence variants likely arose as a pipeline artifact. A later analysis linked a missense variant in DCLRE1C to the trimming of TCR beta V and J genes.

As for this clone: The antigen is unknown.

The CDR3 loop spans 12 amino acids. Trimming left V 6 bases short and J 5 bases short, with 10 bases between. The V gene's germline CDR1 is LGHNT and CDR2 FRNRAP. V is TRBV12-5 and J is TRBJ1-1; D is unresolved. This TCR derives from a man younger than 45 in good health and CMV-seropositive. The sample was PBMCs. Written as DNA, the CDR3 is TGTGCTAGTGGGCGAGGGAGGACTGAAGCTTTCTTT. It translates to CASGRGRTEAFF.